Included here is one T cell receptor (beta chain) sequence, with context. The data derive from a study of shared clonotypes between healthy human individuals. Naive CD8 cells comprised CD45RO-negative, CCR7-positively selected cells, excluding terminally differentiated effector memory CD45RA+ cells. Germline CDR1 is SEHNR and CDR2 is FQNEAQ (reference sequence). CDR3 length: 14 residues. V lost 7 bases and J lost 7; bases outside the gene matches: 8. Original analysis: Sequence data from immunoSEQ were junction-only and lacked quality scores; consequently, filtering differed. Measured with immunoSEQ multiplex PCR; TCRdb has only the in-frame clones, and not every one. Clone size and the V and J calls come from that table; the DNA yielded D and trimming. The profile shows about 1,900,000 clones, about 95% of them singletons.

Sequenced material: naive CD8+ T cells sorted from blood. This sequence was found in a man aged 18 to 30 in good health. The genes are TRBV7-9 and TRBJ2-7; 12 bases match TRBD2. The CDR3 region has the DNA TGTGCCAGCAACCTAGCGGGAGGGCCGGGGGAGCAGTACTTC. Translating it yields CASNLAGGPGEQYF.